One sample yielded the 14 T cell receptor beta chains listed below, sequenced in a study of vaccination and CD4 T cells after COVID-19. Their recognized antigens are unknown. Cultured CD4+ T cell DNA was sequenced using the Oncomine TCR Beta short-read assay. MiXCR, applied by TCRdb to the PCR reads, yields one record per CDR3 protein. In the table there are thousands of distinct CDR3 sequences, approximately 60% of which are singletons. Sample treatment: approximately 11-day PBMC culture with coronavirus spike peptide pools or control peptides (ViraFEST assay). The source material was CD4+ T cells from blood, cultured in vitro. The receptors shown here come from a human donor who had recovered from COVID-19.

The chain links TRBV6-1 to TRBJ1-2; D perhaps matches TRBD1 (5 bases). CDR1 MNHNS and CDR2 SASEGT come from the germline V gene. The CDR3 covers 14 residues. The germline V and J ends were trimmed by 1 base and 3 bases, with 9 bases remaining between them. The DNA for the CDR3 is TGTGCCAGCAGTGAAGGGGACCGGTACTATGGCTACACCTTC. Protein sequence: CASSEGDRYYGYTF.

The chain has TRBV20-1 and TRBJ2-3; D unresolved. The CDR3 extends over 11 amino acids. The germline gives CDR1 DFQATT, CDR2 SNEGSKA (reference sequence). Trimming pared 5 bases from V and 2 bases from J, leaving 5 bases between. This CDR3 is CSAGFTDTQYF. In nucleotides, the CDR3 is TGCAGTGCTGGATTCACAGATACGCAGTATTTT.

This clonotype was observed once. The chain recombines TRBV19 with TRBJ2-3; D ambiguous. CDR1 LNHDA and CDR2 SQIVND come from the germline V gene (reference sequence). The V end was cut by 0 bases, the J end by 1 base, with 5 bases between. The CDR3 runs 14 residues. CDR3 region: CASSIEHGTDTQYF. CDR3 coding DNA: TGTGCCAGTAGTATAGAACACGGCACAGATACGCAGTATTTT.

CDR3 nucleotides: TGTGCCAGCACCAGTGAGGACCTACTAGCGGGAGGGCTCCGCACAGATACGCAGTATTTT. The encoded protein is CASTSEDLLAGGLRTDTQYF. The chain has TRBV2 and TRBJ2-3, with 13 bases aligning to TRBD2. J lost 1 base, V lost 7 bases, and 17 bases had no gene match. The germline V gene encodes CDR1 SNHLY and CDR2 FYNNEI. The CDR3 is 20 residues long.

The chain carries TRBV6-2 or TRBV6-3 and TRBJ1-5; 7 positions match TRBD1. This CDR3 is built from 13 residues. The V gene's germline CDR1 is MNHEY and CDR2 SVGEGT. V dropped 10 bases and J dropped 6; count of bases not matched to a gene: 9. The CDR3 loop is CAIDDRDGQPQHF. In DNA form, the CDR3 reads TGTGCCATCGATGACAGGGACGGTCAGCCCCAGCATTTT.

The gene calls are TRBV20-1 and TRBJ2-3; 8 bases fit TRBD1. The CDR3 is 13 residues long. The germline gives CDR1 DFQATT, CDR2 SNEGSKA (reference sequence). The V segment lost 6 bases and the J segment 5 bases; nucleotides outside the gene matches: 7. CDR3 amino acids: CSASGTGEDTQYF. The CDR3, as DNA: TGCAGTGCCTCCGGGACAGGCGAAGATACGCAGTATTTT.

The rearrangement joins TRBV6-2 or TRBV6-3 to TRBJ1-2; possibly TRBD1 for D (6 bases). V lost 4 bases and J 4 bases, leaving 10 bases between the germline ends. CDR1 MNHEY and CDR2 SVGEGT come from the germline V gene. The CDR3 length is 13 residues. CDR3: CASSSTGIYGYTF. The CDR3 nucleotides are TGTGCCAGCAGTTCCACAGGGATCTATGGCTACACCTTC.

This clonotype was seen only a few times. The V gene is TRBV20-1, the J gene TRBJ2-2, with 9 bases matching TRBD2. The trim removed 0 bases at V and 5 bases at J, leaving 7 bases unmatched. CDR3 length: 16 residues. Germline-derived CDR1 and CDR2 are DFQATT and SNEGSKA (reference sequence). The DNA for the CDR3 is TGCAGTGCTAGAGATCGGCGGCTAGCGGGAACCGGGGAGCTGTTTTTT. The encoded protein is CSARDRRLAGTGELFF.

This chain joins TRBV7-9 and TRBJ2-1; D ambiguous. From germline, CDR1 is SEHNR and CDR2 FQNEAQ (reference sequence). CDR3 length equals 17 residues. V dropped 5 bases and J dropped 0 bases, with 17 bases sitting between them. The CDR3 region has the DNA TGTGCCAGCAGCCTTCAACCCGTGTGGAGCTCCTACAATGAGCAGTTCTTC. This codes for CASSLQPVWSSYNEQFF.

The V gene is TRBV19, the J gene TRBJ1-1; D gene uncertain. Per the germline V gene, CDR1 is LNHDA and CDR2 is SQIVND (reference sequence). The CDR3 sequence is 13 residues long. V lost 1 base to trimming and J lost 4 bases, with 7 bases between them. The CDR3 region is CASSIVVGTEAFF. As DNA, the CDR3 is TGTGCCAGTAGTATAGTAGTGGGCACTGAAGCTTTCTTT.

This sequence joins TRBV27 and TRBJ1-6, with unresolved D. Germline V lookup: CDR1 MNHEY, CDR2 SMNVEV (reference sequence). The CDR3 runs to 14 residues. V was clipped by 2 bases and J by 7 bases, with 9 bases between them. For the CDR3, the DNA is TGTGCCAGCAGTTTAAATGGGTTCAATTCACCCCTCCACTTT. Its protein is CASSLNGFNSPLHF.

In this sample, this clonotype turned up a few times. J is TRBJ2-3 and V is TRBV20-1; D may be TRBD1 (6 bases). With 5 bases removed from V and 1 base from J, the gap between germline ends came to 13 bases. Germline loops: CDR1 DFQATT, CDR2 SNEGSKA (reference sequence). The length of the CDR3 is 14 residues. The CDR3 here is CSAPRDIRTDTQYF. Here the CDR3 DNA reads TGCAGTGCTCCTCGGGACATACGCACAGATACGCAGTATTTT.

The V and J genes are TRBV20-1 and TRBJ2-5; tentatively, D is TRBD2 (5 bases). This CDR3 comprises 13 residues. V gave up 1 base and J gave up 6 bases, with 12 bases separating them. Germline lookup yields CDR1 DFQATT and CDR2 SNEGSKA (reference sequence). The CDR3 loop reads CSARVDREKTQYF. The CDR3 bases are TGCAGTGCTAGAGTTGATAGGGAGAAGACCCAGTACTTC.

CDR3: CASSPQSGSFTDTQYF. In DNA, the CDR3 is TGTGCCAGCTCACCCCAGAGCGGGAGCTTCACAGATACGCAGTATTTT. The chain employs TRBV18 and TRBJ2-3; 8 positions match TRBD2. Germline V gene lookup returns CDR1 KGHSH and CDR2 LQKENI. V shed 3 bases and J 2 bases; nucleotides not matched to a gene: 7. The CDR3 sequence is 16 residues long. Full variable domain (rest looked up from reference TRBV18 and TRBJ2-3): NAGVMQNPRHLVRRRGQEARLRCSPMKGHSHVYWYRQLPEEGLKFMVYLQKENIIDESGMPKERFSAEFPKEGPSILRIQQVVRGDSAAYFCASSPQSGSFTDTQYFGPGTRLTVL.